The rows below give T cell receptor beta chains drawn from one sample of a study of sequential checkpoint blockade in melanoma. Repertoires were generated with immunoSEQ multiplex PCR, while TCRdb's copy carries only in-frame clones and drops some. The repertoire has approximately 37,000 clones, over 30% of them found once; the top ten carry approximately 1.5%. The sample was tumor tissue (inferred from file names), taken from a patient given nivolumab and ipilimumab in sequence. Every receptor here comes from a human donor with melanoma. Each CDR3 is given with its conserved first and last residue. The order of the fields is D gene, V gene, CDR3 length, clone size, J gene, CDR3 DNA, CDR3 protein. D genes are given only for firm matches. Only some rows state a clone size, as once, few, many or a class for expanded clones.

D: -
V: TRBV6-8
length: 13
size: -
J: TRBJ1-2
DNA: TGTGCCAGCAGTGACGGCAGTAACTATGGCTACACCTTC
CDR3: CASSDGSNYGYTF

D: -
V: TRBV5-1
length: 17
size: -
J: TRBJ2-3
DNA: TGCGCCAGCAGCTTCACCGTTATGAGGGACATCACAGATACGCAGTATTTT
CDR3: CASSFTVMRDITDTQYF

D: TRBD1
V: TRBV6-8
length: 13
size: few
J: TRBJ1-1
DNA: TGTGCCAGCACGGGACAGGGCAACACTGAAGCTTTCTTT
CDR3: CASTGQGNTEAFF

D: TRBD2
V: TRBV10-2
length: 19
size: -
J: TRBJ2-4
DNA: TGCGCCAGCAGCCAGGGACTAGCGGGAGCAGCGCTAGCCAAAAACATTCAGTACTTC
CDR3: CASSQGLAGAALAKNIQYF

D: TRBD1
V: TRBV9
length: 15
size: -
J: TRBJ2-5
DNA: TGTGCCAGCAGCGGACGGACAGGAGGCCAAGAGACCCAGTACTTC
CDR3: CASSGRTGGQETQYF

D: -
V: TRBV19
length: 14
size: few
J: TRBJ2-7
DNA: TGTGCCAGTAGTTCCCGGACCAACTCCTACGAGCAGTACTTC
CDR3: CASSSRTNSYEQYF

D: -
V: TRBV6-8
length: 13
size: -
J: TRBJ1-1
DNA: TGTGCCAGCAGTCTCATAAAGGACAGTGAAGCTTTCTTT
CDR3: CASSLIKDSEAFF

D: TRBD1
V: TRBV6-8
length: 12
size: -
J: TRBJ2-4
DNA: TGTGCCAGCATTGGACAGGGGGCGCTTCAGTACTTC
CDR3: CASIGQGALQYF

D: TRBD1
V: TRBV6-8
length: 16
size: few
J: TRBJ1-2
DNA: TGTGCCAGCAGTTACGAAACGACAGGGGGTGCCTATGGCTACACCTTC
CDR3: CASSYETTGGAYGYTF

D: TRBD2
V: TRBV11-3
length: 15
size: -
J: TRBJ2-7
DNA: TGTGCCAGCAGCTTAGGACGCGGGAGTAGGGACGAGCAGTACTTC
CDR3: CASSLGRGSRDEQYF

D: -
V: TRBV11-3
length: 14
size: -
J: TRBJ1-1
DNA: TGTGCCAGCAGCTTGCAGGGATTTAACACTGAAGCTTTCTTT
CDR3: CASSLQGFNTEAFF

D: TRBD1
V: TRBV5-1
length: 14
size: -
J: TRBJ1-2
DNA: TGCGCCAGCAGCTTTGGAGACAGGGTTGAAGGCTACACCTTC
CDR3: CASSFGDRVEGYTF

D: -
V: TRBV7-6
length: 16
size: few
J: TRBJ1-2
DNA: TGTGCCAGCAGCCCCTCGTATGGGGGAGGGTTTTATGGCTACACCTTC
CDR3: CASSPSYGGGFYGYTF

D: TRBD1
V: TRBV28
length: 12
size: -
J: TRBJ1-6
DNA: TGTGCCAGCAGTTTCCAAGGGGGCCCCCTCCACTTT
CDR3: CASSFQGGPLHF

D: -
V: TRBV11-3
length: 17
size: few
J: TRBJ2-3
DNA: TGTGCCAGCAGTCGAGGTCGGAGTGAAAGAGGCACAGATACGCAGTATTTT
CDR3: CASSRGRSERGTDTQYF

D: -
V: TRBV29-1
length: 14
size: -
J: TRBJ2-2
DNA: TGCAGCGCTCTCCGGGACCCGAACACCGGGGAGCTGTTTTTT
CDR3: CSALRDPNTGELFF

D: -
V: TRBV10-3
length: 15
size: few
J: TRBJ2-3
DNA: TGTGCCATCAGTGAGGGCAGGGAGCAGGCAGATACGCAGTATTTT
CDR3: CAISEGREQADTQYF

D: TRBD1
V: TRBV30
length: 16
size: few
J: TRBJ1-2
DNA: TGTGCCTGGGGGCAAACCTATGCAGGGGGCCCGGATGGCTACACCTTC
CDR3: CAWGQTYAGGPDGYTF

D: -
V: TRBV30
length: 16
size: few
J: TRBJ1-3
DNA: TGTGCCTGGAGTGTAGAGAACAGGCACTCTGGAAACACCATATATTTT
CDR3: CAWSVENRHSGNTIYF

D: -
V: TRBV7-6
length: 15
size: few
J: TRBJ2-2
DNA: TGTGCCAGCAGCTTCTGGACAGCGAACACCGGGGAGCTGTTTTTT
CDR3: CASSFWTANTGELFF

D: -
V: TRBV18
length: 15
size: -
J: TRBJ2-5
DNA: TGTGCCAGCTCACCAAGTCCAGGGGCCGGTGAGACCCAGTACTTC
CDR3: CASSPSPGAGETQYF

D: -
V: TRBV19
length: 14
size: -
J: TRBJ2-2
DNA: TGTGCCAGTAGTATAAGGGTCTCCGCCGGGGAGCTGTTTTTT
CDR3: CASSIRVSAGELFF

D: -
V: TRBV6-8
length: 13
size: few
J: TRBJ2-3
DNA: TGTGCCAGCACCATCGCCAGTACAGATACGCAGTATTTT
CDR3: CASTIASTDTQYF

D: -
V: TRBV6-8
length: 18
size: few
J: TRBJ2-6
DNA: TGTGCCAGCAGCGCAAGACAGCTTGAACCATCTGGGGCCAACGTCCTGACTTTC
CDR3: CASSARQLEPSGANVLTF

D: -
V: TRBV19
length: 13
size: -
J: TRBJ2-3
DNA: TGTGCCAGTAGTGGGAGGGGGAGGGATACGCAGTATTTT
CDR3: CASSGRGRDTQYF

D: -
V: TRBV14
length: 13
size: -
J: TRBJ2-7
DNA: TGTGCCAGCAGCCAAGTTTTCCGGGGCGAGCAGTACTTC
CDR3: CASSQVFRGEQYF

D: -
V: TRBV19
length: 14
size: -
J: TRBJ2-3
DNA: TGTGCCAGTAGTATCGATACTAACACAGATACGCAGTATTTT
CDR3: CASSIDTNTDTQYF

D: TRBD2
V: TRBV6-7
length: 16
size: few
J: TRBJ2-1
DNA: TGTGCCAGCAGTGAACTTCAGCGGGGGGCAGGGGATGAGCAGTTCTTC
CDR3: CASSELQRGAGDEQFF

D: -
V: TRBV4-1
length: 14
size: few
J: TRBJ1-5
DNA: TGCGCCAGCAGCCAAGAACGGCTACATCAGCCCCAGCATTTT
CDR3: CASSQERLHQPQHF

D: -
V: TRBV19
length: 13
size: -
J: TRBJ1-5
DNA: TGTGCCAGTAGTATCCAAGACGGTCAGCCCCAGCATTTT
CDR3: CASSIQDGQPQHF

D: -
V: TRBV6-8
length: 15
size: -
J: TRBJ2-7
DNA: TGTGCCAGCAGGGGGATCGGGACGCAAGCCTACGAGCAGTACTTC
CDR3: CASRGIGTQAYEQYF

D: -
V: TRBV11-3
length: 14
size: few
J: TRBJ1-1
DNA: TGTGCCAGCAGCTTCCTAGGGAAGCGCACTGAAGCTTTCTTT
CDR3: CASSFLGKRTEAFF

D: -
V: TRBV18
length: 15
size: -
J: TRBJ2-7
DNA: TGTGCCAGCTCACCAGGGCGGGCTATTAACTACGAGCAGTACTTC
CDR3: CASSPGRAINYEQYF

D: -
V: TRBV11-3
length: 14
size: many
J: TRBJ1-2
DNA: TGTGCCAGCAGCCGGGGAGTCATTAACTATGGCTACACCTTC
CDR3: CASSRGVINYGYTF

D: -
V: TRBV28
length: 14
size: -
J: TRBJ1-4
DNA: TGTGCCAGCAGTTTATTTCGGGCTAATGAAAAACTGTTTTTT
CDR3: CASSLFRANEKLFF

D: -
V: TRBV9
length: 15
size: few
J: TRBJ2-1
DNA: TGTGCCAGCAGCGTAGGGGTAGCGCTTGGGAATGAGCAGTTCTTC
CDR3: CASSVGVALGNEQFF

D: -
V: TRBV14
length: 18
size: -
J: TRBJ2-3
DNA: TGTGCCAGCAGCCTCGGAATCGGGCTGACTCTAAGCACAGATACGCAGTATTTT
CDR3: CASSLGIGLTLSTDTQYF

D: TRBD1
V: TRBV9
length: 16
size: few
J: TRBJ2-7
DNA: TGTGCCAGCAGCGTAGATCCCGGACAGGGGGACTACGAGCAGTACTTC
CDR3: CASSVDPGQGDYEQYF

D: TRBD1
V: TRBV11-3
length: 15
size: few
J: TRBJ2-7
DNA: TGTGCCAGCAGCTTACCCCCGACAGGGAGCTACGAGCAGTACTTC
CDR3: CASSLPPTGSYEQYF

D: -
V: TRBV19
length: 16
size: -
J: TRBJ2-3
DNA: TGTGCCAGTAGCACTTATTCTAGACAGATTACAGATACGCAGTATTTT
CDR3: CASSTYSRQITDTQYF

D: -
V: TRBV28
length: 14
size: -
J: TRBJ1-2
DNA: TGTGCCAGCAGTTTAGGGAATTCGGGCTATGGCTACACCTTC
CDR3: CASSLGNSGYGYTF

D: TRBD1
V: TRBV28
length: 14
size: few
J: TRBJ1-1
DNA: TGTGCCAGCAGCTTTCTCCAGGGGGTGAGTGAAGCTTTCTTT
CDR3: CASSFLQGVSEAFF

D: TRBD2
V: TRBV9
length: 16
size: -
J: TRBJ2-3
DNA: TGTGCCAGCAGCGTAACGGTGGGACTAGCGACAGATACGCAGTATTTT
CDR3: CASSVTVGLATDTQYF

D: -
V: TRBV6-8
length: 13
size: few
J: TRBJ1-2
DNA: TGTGCCAGCAGTTTGGACAGTGACTATGGCTACACCTTC
CDR3: CASSLDSDYGYTF

D: TRBD1
V: TRBV28
length: 14
size: -
J: TRBJ2-5
DNA: TGTGCCAGCAGTTCCCGACAGGGCCAAGAGACCCAGTACTTC
CDR3: CASSSRQGQETQYF

D: -
V: TRBV10-1
length: 12
size: -
J: TRBJ2-1
DNA: TGCGCCAGCAGTGTCCAAGGAAAGGAGCAGTTCTTC
CDR3: CASSVQGKEQFF

D: -
V: TRBV28
length: 14
size: -
J: TRBJ1-6
DNA: TGTGCCAGCAGTTTCGGGCAGAGCTCTTCACCCCTCCACTTT
CDR3: CASSFGQSSSPLHF

D: TRBD1
V: TRBV11-3
length: 14
size: many
J: TRBJ1-2
DNA: TGTGCCAGCAGCTTCGACAGGGGTGCTGGTGGCTACACCTTC
CDR3: CASSFDRGAGGYTF

D: TRBD1
V: TRBV6-8
length: 15
size: few
J: TRBJ1-1
DNA: TGTGCCAGCAGTAGACAGGGCGCGGGGAACACTGAAGCTTTCTTT
CDR3: CASSRQGAGNTEAFF

D: -
V: TRBV4-1
length: 15
size: -
J: TRBJ1-2
DNA: TGCGCCAGCAGCCTTAGGGAGGGACCCTACTATGGCTACACCTTC
CDR3: CASSLREGPYYGYTF

D: -
V: TRBV7-4
length: 13
size: -
J: TRBJ2-4
DNA: TGTGCCAGCAGCTACGGACCGACGGGGATTCAGTACTTC
CDR3: CASSYGPTGIQYF

D: -
V: TRBV7-1
length: 13
size: -
J: TRBJ2-2
DNA: TGTGCCAGCAGCTTATCCCGCACCGGGGAGCTGTTTTTT
CDR3: CASSLSRTGELFF

D: TRBD1
V: TRBV6-8
length: 14
size: -
J: TRBJ2-2
DNA: TGTGCCAGCAGGGGACAGGGGGCAAGCGGGGAGCTGTTTTTT
CDR3: CASRGQGASGELFF

D: TRBD1
V: TRBV11-3
length: 14
size: -
J: TRBJ2-3
DNA: TGTGCCAGCAGCAGCAGACAGGGGTCAGATACGCAGTATTTT
CDR3: CASSSRQGSDTQYF

D: TRBD1
V: TRBV5-1
length: 19
size: -
J: TRBJ1-6
DNA: TGCGCCAGCAGCCGTCCGACAGGGGAGGAACCCTCCTATAATTCACCCCTCCACTTT
CDR3: CASSRPTGEEPSYNSPLHF

D: -
V: TRBV6-1
length: 15
size: few
J: TRBJ2-3
DNA: TGTGCCAGCAGTGAAGGATTGCGAAGCACAGATACGCAGTATTTT
CDR3: CASSEGLRSTDTQYF

D: -
V: TRBV19
length: 16
size: -
J: TRBJ1-5
DNA: TGTGCCAGTAGTAATTTGGGGGCTGAGAGCAATCAGCCCCAGCATTTT
CDR3: CASSNLGAESNQPQHF

D: TRBD2
V: TRBV11-3
length: 16
size: -
J: TRBJ2-5
DNA: TGTGCCAGCAGCAAAGGACTAGCTGGGGGGGAGGAGACCCAGTACTTC
CDR3: CASSKGLAGGEETQYF